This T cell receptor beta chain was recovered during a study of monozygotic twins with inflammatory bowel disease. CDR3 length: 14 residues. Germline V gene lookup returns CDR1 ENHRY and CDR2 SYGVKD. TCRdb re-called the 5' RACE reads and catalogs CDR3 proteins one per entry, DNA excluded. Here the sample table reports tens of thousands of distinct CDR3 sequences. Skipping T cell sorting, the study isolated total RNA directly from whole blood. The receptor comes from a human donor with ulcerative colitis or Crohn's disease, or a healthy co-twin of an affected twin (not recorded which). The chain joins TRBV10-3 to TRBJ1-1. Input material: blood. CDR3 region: CAIMRGNMNTEAFF.